The 4 T cell receptor beta chains below all came from one sample that was sequenced in a study of cytomegalovirus exposure and HLA in healthy donors. Vbeta (60) and Jbeta (13) primers were used in the PCR. Sequencing used immunoSEQ multiplex PCR; TCRdb keeps in-frame clones, though not all of them. The table has 130,000 or so clones, approximately 77% seen once. Sequencing was done on a sample of PBMCs. Receptor source: an older woman in good health and CMV-seronegative.

V usage is TRBV14 and J usage is TRBJ1-6; the match to TRBD1 covers 7 bases. The CDR3 runs 15 residues. V lost 8 bases to trimming and J lost 3 bases; unmatched junction nucleotides: 7. Germline V gene lookup returns CDR1 SGHDN and CDR2 FVKESK. The CDR3 here is CASQQTGNYNSPLHF. In DNA, the CDR3 is TGTGCCAGCCAACAGACAGGGAACTATAATTCACCCCTCCACTTT.

This chain links TRBV5-1 with TRBJ2-2; 8 bases agree with TRBD2. The CDR3 has 17 residues. Germline lookup yields CDR1 SGHRS and CDR2 YFSETQ. J gave up 4 bases and V 6 bases, and 14 bases lay outside the gene matches. CDR3 protein: CASTLLSSGSTTGELFF. For the CDR3, the DNA is TGCGCCAGCACCCTCCTCTCGAGCGGGAGTACCACCGGGGAGCTGTTTTTT.

J is TRBJ2-2 and V is TRBV4-1, with unresolved D. The CDR3 spans 14 residues. Between the trimmed V and J ends, which lost 1 base and 4 bases, there was a span of 7 bases. CDR1 and CDR2 (germline): MGHRA, YSYEKL. CDR3 in amino acids: CASSQASSTGELFF. In DNA form, the CDR3 reads TGCGCCAGCAGCCAAGCGAGTTCCACCGGGGAGCTGTTTTTT.

V is TRBV7-9 and J is TRBJ1-5; maybe TRBD1 (5 bases). V was trimmed by 5 bases and J by 5 bases, leaving 16 bases between them. The length of the CDR3 is 15 residues. Germline V lookup: CDR1 SEHNR, CDR2 FQNEAQ (reference sequence). CDR3 in amino acids: CASSPNRQTYQPQHF. The CDR3 DNA reads TGTGCCAGCAGCCCGAATAGACAGACGTATCAGCCCCAGCATTTT.